The 18 T cell receptor beta chains given below trace back to one sample, sequenced in a study of T cells in Graves' hyperthyroidism and ophthalmopathy. Amplified TCR beta CDR3 regions derived from RNA transcripts. When the TCR CDR3 underwent first-round RT-PCR, the HTBI primer set was used. TCRdb re-analysed the multiplex PCR reads in MiXCR, keeping a single row per CDR3 protein. The sample shows 350,000 to 500,000 distinct CDR3 sequences, roughly an eighth of them seen only once. Sequenced: blood. Every receptor here comes from a young woman with Graves' hyperthyroidism.

In its sample, this clonotype was seen many times. The rearrangement joins TRBV24-1 to TRBJ2-7; D not resolved. V was clipped by 4 bases and J by 4 bases, with 13 bases between them. The CDR3 covers 14 residues. Germline V gene data show CDR1 as KGHDR and CDR2 as SFDVKD. The CDR3 sequence: CATSDTSASYEQYF. CDR3 coding DNA: TGTGCCACCAGTGACACCTCAGCGTCTTACGAGCAGTACTTC.

The sample holds many counts of this clonotype. The chain has TRBV18 and TRBJ2-2; TRBD1 matches 9 bases. The CDR3 sequence is 15 residues long. V shed 4 bases and J 3 bases; nucleotides not matched to a gene: 3. Germline CDR1 is KGHSH and CDR2 is LQKENI. The CDR3 DNA sequence: TGTGCCAGCTCACAAAGACAGGGGGACACCGGGGAGCTGTTTTTT. Amino acid sequence: CASSQRQGDTGELFF.

This clonotype has ten or more counts. The chain has TRBV7-2 and TRBJ2-7, with 9 bases identical to TRBD1. Germline V gives CDR1 SGHTA, CDR2 FQGNSA. V was clipped by 5 bases and J by 4 bases; unmatched bases: 9. The CDR3 is 15 amino acids. The CDR3 spells CASSTVGQGRYEQYF. CDR3 nucleotide sequence: TGTGCCAGCAGCACAGTGGGACAGGGTCGATACGAGCAGTACTTC.

A remark on this clonotype: Germline and junction disagree at one end, which may indicate a read error. The J gene is TRBJ2-7, the V gene TRBV28; tentatively, D is TRBD1 (5 bases). The CDR3 spans 12 residues. Germline CDR1 is MDHEN and CDR2 is SYDVKM. CDR3 bases: TGTGCCTGCAGTTTATCAGGGTACGAGCAGTACTTC. Translation gives CACSLSGYEQYF.

The V and J genes are TRBV20-1 and TRBJ2-5; no clear D. CDR3 length: 10 residues. Germline V gene lookup returns CDR1 DFQATT and CDR2 SNEGSKA (reference sequence). Trimming stripped 6 bases from V and 2 bases from J, with 4 bases between. CDR3 amino acids: CSATQETQYF. Written as DNA, the CDR3 is TGCAGTGCGACTCAAGAGACCCAGTACTTC.

The J gene is TRBJ1-2, the V gene TRBV5-6, with a weak D call TRBD1 (6 bases). CDR3 length: 15 amino acids. Germline values: CDR1 SGHDT, CDR2 YYEEEE. Trimming stripped 0 bases from V and 4 bases from J, with 13 bases between. Written as DNA, the CDR3 is TGTGCCAGCAGCTTGGACCTTAGGGGGGCCTATGGCTACACCTTC. This sequence encodes CASSLDLRGAYGYTF.

The gene calls are TRBV7-2 and TRBJ1-2, with unresolved D. V dropped 1 base and J dropped 7 bases, with 13 bases sitting between them. Per germline, CDR1 SGHTA and CDR2 FQGNSA. The CDR3 covers 14 residues. The CDR3, as DNA: TGTGCCAGCAGCTTAGAGTCGGGAATCGGTGGCTACACCTTC. Its translation is CASSLESGIGGYTF.

A word on this clonotype: This clone may be a read error of a much larger clone one base away. The chain couples TRBV6-1 to TRBJ2-7; tentative D call: TRBD2 (5 bases). The J call may be wrong; the DNA end is better matched by TRBJ2-1. Germline V lookup: CDR1 MNHNS, CDR2 SASEGT. This CDR3 spans 13 amino acids. The CDR3 nucleotides read TGTGCCATCAACACGGGGAACTCCTACGAGCAGTTCTTC. Residues: CAINTGNSYEQFF.

The sample holds many counts of this clonotype. The V and J genes are TRBV12-3 or TRBV12-4 and TRBJ1-1; D call uncertain. This CDR3 contains 11 residues. V dropped 6 bases and J dropped 4 bases, with 6 bases sitting between them. The CDR3 reads CASSHPTEAFF. DNA of the CDR3: TGTGCCAGCAGCCATCCCACTGAAGCTTTCTTT.

The sample holds many counts of this clonotype. The chain uses TRBV12-3 or TRBV12-4 and TRBJ1-4; 8 bases are shared with TRBD1. The J segment lost 10 bases and the V segment lost 5 bases, leaving 9 bases of the junction unmatched. This CDR3 has 14 residues. This chain's CDR3 is CASSPTGEVGKLFF. The CDR3 bases are TGTGCCAGCAGTCCGACAGGGGAGGTTGGAAAACTGTTTTTT.

In this sample, this clonotype turned up many times. The chain uses TRBV28 and TRBJ1-2, with D possibly matching TRBD1 (6 bases). V shed 10 bases and J shed 2 bases, with 20 bases lying between them. This CDR3 spans 15 amino acids. Germline-derived CDR1 and CDR2 are MDHEN and SYDVKM. CDR3 sequence: CATKLAGALNYGYTF. The CDR3 nucleotides read TGTGCCACCAAACTAGCAGGGGCCCTAAACTATGGCTACACCTTC.

This clonotype was observed many times. The V call is TRBV28, the J call TRBJ1-1, with a possible D match to TRBD1 (6 bases). The V gene's germline CDR1 is MDHEN and CDR2 SYDVKM. V lost 11 bases, J lost 5 bases, and 24 bases lay in between. This CDR3 has 15 amino acids. This chain's CDR3 is CAGGQPALEQTEAFF. CDR3 nucleotide sequence: TGTGCCGGAGGACAGCCCGCACTCGAGCAGACTGAAGCTTTCTTT. The full variable domain, completed using reference TRBV28 and TRBJ1-1, is DVKVTQSSRYLVKRTGEKVFLECVQDMDHENMFWYRQDPGLGLRLIYFSYDVKMKEKGDIPEGYSVSREKKERFSLILESASTNQTSMYLCAGGQPALEQTEAFFGQGTRLTVV.

This clonotype was picked up many times. V and J are TRBV3-1 and TRBJ1-1; D gene uncertain. CDR3 length equals 11 residues. Trimming took 1 base from V and 9 from J, leaving 6 bases between them. Germline CDR1 LGHDT, CDR2 YNNKEL (reference sequence). The CDR3 sequence: CASSQGAKAFF. The CDR3 bases are TGTGCCAGCAGCCAAGGAGCTAAAGCTTTCTTT.

This clonotype was seen repeatedly, ten times or more. The chain recombines TRBV6-1 with TRBJ2-1; 10 bases match TRBD1. The CDR3 loop spans 16 amino acids. Germline CDR1 reads MNHNS; CDR2 reads SASEGT. J was trimmed by 6 bases and V by 6 bases; bases with no gene match: 11. CDR3 sequence (DNA): TGTGCCAGCAGCAGAAATACCGGGACAGGGGTCAATGAGCAGTTCTTC. It is translated as CASSRNTGTGVNEQFF.

The count of this clonotype is one. The chain links TRBV7-9 to TRBJ1-2, with D possibly TRBD1 on 5 matching bases. CDR1 and CDR2 (germline): SEHNR, FQNEAQ (reference sequence). The CDR3 totals 12 residues. Trimming left V 3 bases short and J 8 bases short, with 10 bases between. The DNA for the CDR3 is TGTGCCAGCAGCTTGGGGGTAGAGGGCTACACCTTC. Translated, it gives CASSLGVEGYTF.

CDR3 DNA sequence: TGCGCCAGCAGCTTGACGGCAGGGGACCAAAACATTCAGTACTTC. Translating gives CASSLTAGDQNIQYF. The chain is built from TRBV5-1 and TRBJ2-4, with a possible D match to TRBD1 (6 bases). V lost 1 base and J 5 bases, leaving 13 bases between the germline ends. CDR1 is SGHRS, CDR2 YFSETQ, per germline. This CDR3 comprises 15 residues. Supplemented by reference TRBV5-1 and TRBJ2-4, the full variable domain reads KAGVTQTPRYLIKTRGQQVTLSCSPISGHRSVSWYQQTPGQGLQFLFEYFSETQRNKGNFPGRFSGRQFSNSRSEMNVSTLELGDSALYLCASSLTAGDQNIQYFGAGTRLSVL.

Of note for this clonotype: A clone one base away is much larger, so this may be a read error. This chain connects TRBV9 to TRBJ2-1, with no clear D. The CDR3 is 14 amino acids. Germline V lookup: CDR1 SGDLS, CDR2 YYNGEE. CDR3 sequence (DNA): TGTGCCAGCAGCGTAGAGGCGAACTACAATGGGCAGTTCTTC. Residues: CASSVEANYNGQFF.

The rearrangement uses TRBV3-1 and TRBJ1-1; a possible D gene is TRBD1 (5 bases). The CDR3 sequence is 14 residues long. Trimming removed 2 bases at V and 7 bases at J, with 14 bases between. Germline-derived CDR1 and CDR2 are LGHDT and YNNKEL (reference sequence). The CDR3 spells CASSQSTLTGEAFF. The CDR3 DNA follows: TGTGCCAGCAGCCAATCGACCTTAACAGGTGAAGCTTTCTTT.